This is a list of T cell receptor beta chains from one sample in a study of shared clonotypes between healthy human individuals. The method was immunoSEQ multiplex PCR; TCRdb's version includes in-frame clones alone and lacks a portion of them. This sample has millions of clones; approximately 95% occur once, and the top ten carry around 0.4%. Specimen: naive CD4+ T cells from PBMCs. All receptors come from a young man in good health. Some clones in this sample may be carry-over from other donors' samples. The CDR3 runs from the conserved cysteine through the conserved F or W.

CASSSPPWYGYTF | TRBV27
CASSPRVEGAGDTQYF | TRBV2
CASSSPPAGGTAFF | TRBV28
CASSLQTGGNTGELFF | TRBV7-9
CASSMASAGRLYF | TRBV19
CASSNPGQSYGYTF | TRBV28
CASSSNPLAGETGNEQFF | TRBV5-1
CASSLQHSENYGYTF | TRBV7-3
CASSFGPPDEKLFF | TRBV5-1
CASSLMANTGELFF | TRBV7-3
CASSLAGQPGTEAFF | TRBV7-2
CASSVYTGLPSSYNEQFF | TRBV5-1
CASGVSPNYGYTF | TRBV7-9
CSVGDYTF | TRBV29-1
CSARVVPEQYF | TRBV20-1
CASSQAGGGANTEAFF | TRBV4-2
CASSSTSTGDNEQFF | TRBV7-9
CASSWISGRPEETQYF | TRBV7-7
CSVVRDRNSYEQYF | TRBV29-1
CASSDGPGPGNTIYF | TRBV6-1
CASSTAGLLKAFF | TRBV6-6
CASSPDSTNEKLFF | TRBV18
CASSQVARDYPSGANVLTF | TRBV4-2
CASRMTSGSPYEQYF | TRBV6-1
CASRPARTGNTIYF | TRBV7-8
CASSTLSGGTDTQYF | TRBV28
CASSLGATGPRSGNTIYF | TRBV7-2
CASRGWGGETQYF | TRBV7-2
CASSPRQGMNTEAFF | TRBV7-9
CASSQGRGVQYF | TRBV14
CASSWEVGETQYF | TRBV7-3